What follows are 25 T cell receptor beta chains derived from one specimen sequenced in a study of OX40 agonist ivuxolimab in advanced cancers. TCRdb's table, derived via immunoSEQ multiplex PCR, lists solely in-frame clones and lacks some. The sample yields about 58,000 clones, around nine tenths seen once. The sequencing used CD4+ or CD8+ T cells sorted from blood, collected in a trial of the OX40 agonist ivuxolimab. The origin of the receptors is an adult with an advanced solid tumor such as melanoma, head and neck, liver or kidney cancer.

The rearrangement links TRBV6-1 to TRBJ2-5; 7 bases are shared with TRBD1. There are 16 residues in the CDR3. CDR1 is MNHNS and CDR2 is SASEGT in the germline V gene. Trimming removed 6 bases from V and 5 bases from J; junction bases left unmatched: 15. The DNA of the CDR3 is TGTGCCAGCAGCGAATTTAAGGGGGCGCAGTGGGAGACCCAGTACTTC. Amino acids: CASSEFKGAQWETQYF.

This clone was seen once. The V gene is TRBV28, the J gene TRBJ1-4; 9 bases map to TRBD1. V lost 5 bases, J lost 8 bases, and 9 bases stayed unmatched. The length of the CDR3 is 15 residues. Germline assignment: CDR1 MDHEN and CDR2 SYDVKM. CDR3 region: CASSAPGQGQEKLFF. The CDR3 bases are TGTGCCAGCAGTGCCCCGGGACAGGGTCAAGAAAAACTGTTTTTT.

In the case of this clone: Other DNA sequences in this sample translate to the same CDR3. This rearrangement joins TRBV5-1 to TRBJ2-7; 9 nucleotides agree with TRBD2. The J segment lost 1 base and the V segment lost 3 bases, leaving 5 bases of the junction unmatched. This CDR3 region has 15 residues. Per the germline V gene, CDR1 is SGHRS and CDR2 is YFSETQ. Here the CDR3 DNA reads TGCGCCAGCAGCTCCCTTGCGGGAGGGTCCTACGAGCAGTACTTC. This codes for CASSSLAGGSYEQYF.

The rearrangement links TRBV19 to TRBJ2-1; 8 positions agree with TRBD1. Germline assignment: CDR1 LNHDA and CDR2 SQIVND (reference sequence). This CDR3 region has 15 residues. V trimming: 3 bases; J trimming: 4 bases; junction bases outside the gene matches: 5. The CDR3 nucleotides read TGTGCCAGTAGTATCCAACAGGGGGGTTACAATGAGCAGTTCTTC. It is translated as CASSIQQGGYNEQFF. Supplemented by reference TRBV19 and TRBJ2-1, the full variable domain reads DGGITQSPKYLFRKEGQNVTLSCEQNLNHDAMYWYRQDPGQGLRLIYYSQIVNDFQKGDIAEGYSVSREKKESFPLTVTSAQKNPTAFYLCASSIQQGGYNEQFFGPGTRLTVL.

V is TRBV28 and J is TRBJ2-3, with D uncertain. Germline CDR1 MDHEN, CDR2 SYDVKM. The CDR3 consists of 14 residues. V was cut by 5 bases and J by 4 bases, with 13 bases left in between. In nucleotides, the CDR3 is TGTGCCAGCAGTCTCTACCGTCGGGCAGATACGCAGTATTTT. Amino acids: CASSLYRRADTQYF.

The sample holds one count of this clone. V usage is TRBV28 and J usage is TRBJ1-1; 7 bases agree with TRBD1. The V and J ends lost 1 base and 11 bases, in that order; junction bases with no gene match: 10. Looked up from germline, CDR1 is MDHEN and CDR2 is SYDVKM. This CDR3 has 14 residues. CDR3 region: CASSLLSGTEQAFF. CDR3 in DNA: TGTGCCAGCAGTTTATTGTCGGGGACAGAGCAGGCTTTCTTT.

The chain combines TRBV27 with TRBJ2-1, with 11 bases identical to TRBD2. From germline, CDR1 is MNHEY and CDR2 SMNVEV (reference sequence). V was clipped by 7 bases and J by 9 bases; unmatched bases: 14. This CDR3 comprises 16 residues. CDR3 sequence reads: CASNGGLAGPRGEQFF. CDR3 in DNA: TGTGCCAGCAATGGCGGACTAGCGGGCCCCAGGGGTGAGCAGTTCTTC.

This clone has only one observation. The chain recombines TRBV30 with TRBJ2-1; D is undetermined. There are 11 residues in the CDR3. Germline V gene data show CDR1 as GTSNPN and CDR2 as SVGIG (reference sequence). V gave up 2 bases and J gave up 7 bases, with 6 bases separating them. The CDR3 sequence is CAWSLLNEQFF. The CDR3 nucleotides are TGTGCCTGGAGTCTTTTAAATGAGCAGTTCTTC.

The rearrangement uses TRBV11-2 and TRBJ2-3, with D perhaps matching TRBD2 (6 bases). Trimming removed 5 bases at V and 2 bases at J, with 17 bases between. The CDR3 is 16 amino acids. CDR1 and CDR2 from the germline V gene are SGHAT and FQNNGV. The CDR3 DNA reads as TGTGCCAGCAGCCTGTCTTGGGGGAGGACCACAGATACGCAGTATTTT. Encoded protein: CASSLSWGRTTDTQYF.

The rearrangement links TRBV19 to TRBJ2-7, with D perhaps matching TRBD2 (6 bases). Germline assignment: CDR1 LNHDA and CDR2 SQIVND (reference sequence). The CDR3 sequence is 13 residues long. V shed 4 bases and J shed 4 bases, with 11 bases lying between them. CDR3 sequence: CASSTGERYEQYF. The CDR3 region has the DNA TGTGCCAGTAGTACGGGAGAGCGGTACGAGCAGTACTTC.

The V and J genes are TRBV28 and TRBJ2-7; TRBD2 aligns across 8 bases. The CDR3 totals 17 residues. CDR1 is MDHEN, CDR2 SYDVKM, per germline. Trimming took 6 bases from V and 4 from J; bases not matched to a gene: 17. The CDR3 reads CASRPLGAGGPRYEQYF. The CDR3 coding sequence is TGTGCCAGCAGGCCCCTCGGGGCGGGAGGCCCTAGATACGAGCAGTACTTC.

The chain carries TRBV4-2 and TRBJ2-5, with D perhaps matching TRBD2 (6 bases). Trimming cost V 5 bases and J 1 base, with 14 bases left between them. Germline V gene data show CDR1 as LGHNA and CDR2 as YNFKEQ. This CDR3 contains 15 residues. CDR3 sequence: CASSDLAGIQETQYF. The CDR3 DNA reads TGTGCCAGCAGCGACTTGGCGGGGATCCAAGAGACCCAGTACTTC.

The J gene is TRBJ1-5, the V gene TRBV4-3; D is uncertain. CDR3 length: 13 amino acids. V was shortened by 2 bases and J by 0 bases, with 2 bases between the two germline ends. The germline V gene encodes CDR1 LGHNA and CDR2 YSLEER. As DNA, the CDR3 is TGCGCCAGCAGCCAAAATAGCAATCAGCCCCAGCATTTT. Protein product: CASSQNSNQPQHF.

This chain connects TRBV5-1 to TRBJ2-1; 7 nucleotides line up with TRBD1. V was clipped by 3 bases and J by 2 bases; unmatched bases: 5. This CDR3 spans 15 amino acids. CDR1 is SGHRS, CDR2 YFSETQ, per germline. DNA for the CDR3: TGCGCCAGCAGCTCCGGGACAGAGACCTACAATGAGCAGTTCTTC. Translation gives CASSSGTETYNEQFF.

The sample holds a few counts of this clone. The genes are TRBV11-2 and TRBJ1-2; D might be TRBD1 (5 bases). Trimming took 2 bases from V and 2 from J, leaving 18 bases between them. The CDR3 sequence is 17 residues long. The V gene's germline CDR1 is SGHAT and CDR2 FQNNGV. CDR3 amino acids: CASSLLFGGSGNYGYTF. CDR3 nucleotides: TGTGCCAGCAGCTTACTTTTTGGGGGTTCCGGGAACTATGGCTACACCTTC.

This clone was counted between two and nine times. The chain employs TRBV5-5 and TRBJ2-2; TRBD1 is a possible D gene (5 bases). V lost 4 bases to trimming and J lost 4 bases, with 17 bases between them. CDR3 length equals 16 residues. Per germline, CDR1 SGHKS and CDR2 YYEKEE (reference sequence). The CDR3 region is CASSIDLGRVTGELFF. The CDR3 DNA reads as TGTGCCAGCAGCATCGATCTGGGGCGCGTCACCGGGGAGCTGTTTTTT.

The rearrangement links TRBV14 to TRBJ2-1, with D maybe TRBD2 (6 bases). Trimming cost V 4 bases and J 4 bases, with 17 bases left between them. Germline-derived CDR1 and CDR2 are SGHDN and FVKESK. This CDR3 region has 16 residues. The CDR3: CASSPIGAGRYNEQFF. Here the CDR3 DNA reads TGTGCCAGCAGCCCAATAGGTGCAGGGAGGTACAATGAGCAGTTCTTC.

This clone is a singleton in its sample. This chain uses TRBV10-2 with TRBJ2-5; D may be TRBD2 (5 bases). Germline V gives CDR1 WSHSY, CDR2 SAAADI. The CDR3 has 14 residues. The V gene lost 7 bases and the J gene lost 2 bases, with 14 bases spanning the gap. CDR3 DNA: TGCGCCAGCAAATTGGACTTGGGGCAAGAGACCCAGTACTTC. Protein sequence: CASKLDLGQETQYF.

The V call is TRBV11-2, the J call TRBJ2-5; D possibly uses TRBD1 or TRBD2 (6 bases each). CDR3 size: 15 residues. Germline lookup yields CDR1 SGHAT and CDR2 FQNNGV. Trimming removed 5 bases from V and 5 bases from J, with 18 bases in between. The CDR3: CASSLPWGAGETQYF. For the CDR3, the DNA is TGTGCCAGCAGCCTACCATGGGGGGCGGGTGAGACCCAGTACTTC. The full variable domain, rest sourced from reference TRBV11-2 and TRBJ2-5, is EAGVAQSPRYKIIEKRQSVAFWCNPISGHATLYWYQQILGQGPKLLIQFQNNGVVDDSQLPKDRFSAERLKGVDSTLKIQPAKLEDSAVYLCASSLPWGAGETQYFGPGTRLLVL.

The V and J genes are TRBV7-3 and TRBJ1-1; 8 bases agree with TRBD1. The CDR3 sequence is 14 residues long. Losses at the gene ends were 3 bases for V and 1 base for J; bases not matched to a gene: 1. Germline V gene lookup returns CDR1 SGHTA and CDR2 FQGTGA. Written as DNA, the CDR3 is TGTGCCAGCAGCTTCGGACAGGGGAACACTGAAGCTTTCTTT. It encodes CASSFGQGNTEAFF.

This chain connects TRBV5-4 to TRBJ2-1; unclear D gene. The CDR3 covers 13 residues. The germline CDR1 and CDR2 sequences are SGHNT and YYREEE (reference sequence). CDR3 sequence: CASRVFSYNEQFF. CDR3 coding DNA: TGTGCTTCCCGGGTTTTCTCCTACAATGAGCAGTTCTTC. Drawing the rest from reference TRBV5-4 and TRBJ2-1, the complete variable domain is ETGVTQSPTHLIKTRGQQVTLRCSSQSGHNTVSWYQQALGQGPQFIFQYYREEENGRGNFPPRFSGLQFPNYSSELNVNALELDDSALYLCASRVFSYNEQFFGPGTRLTVL.

This rearrangement joins TRBV28 to TRBJ2-1; D not certain. The CDR3 runs 13 residues. The germline V and J ends were trimmed by 7 bases and 2 bases, with 9 bases remaining between them. The germline V gene has CDR1 MDHEN and CDR2 SYDVKM. As DNA, the CDR3 is TGTGCCAGCATCTCTGGAACCTACAATGAGCAGTTCTTC. Encoded protein: CASISGTYNEQFF.

The chain is built from TRBV30 and TRBJ1-6, with 8 bases lining up with TRBD1. The CDR3 is 14 amino acids. V lost 5 bases to trimming and J lost 5 bases; unmatched junction nucleotides: 5. Germline V gene sequence: CDR1 GTSNPN, CDR2 SVGIG (reference sequence). The DNA of the CDR3 is TGTGCCTGGTCGAGGGGACAGGATAATTCACCCCTCCACTTT. This gives the protein CAWSRGQDNSPLHF.

The chain employs TRBV7-9 and TRBJ2-6; 11 positions agree with TRBD1. The V gene end was trimmed by 5 bases and the J gene end by 2 bases; junction bases not matched to a gene: 5. CDR3 length: 17 amino acids. Germline V gene data show CDR1 as SEHNR and CDR2 as FQNEAQ (reference sequence). This CDR3 is CASSVDRGRAGANVLTF. The CDR3 DNA reads TGTGCCAGCAGCGTGGACAGGGGGCGAGCTGGGGCCAACGTCCTGACTTTC. Full variable domain (outside the CDR3, taken from reference TRBV7-9 and TRBJ2-6): DTGVSQNPRHKITKRGQNVTFRCDPISEHNRLYWYRQTLGQGPEFLTYFQNEAQLEKSRLLSDRFSAERPKGSFSTLEIQRTEQGDSAMYLCASSVDRGRAGANVLTFGAGSRLTVL.

The rearrangement uses TRBV27 and TRBJ1-5; unclear D gene. The germline CDR1 and CDR2 sequences are MNHEY and SMNVEV (reference sequence). This CDR3 spans 13 amino acids. V lost 0 bases to trimming and J lost 7 bases, with 7 bases between them. The CDR3 nucleotides read TGTGCCAGCAGTTTATCTGGGATACAGCCCCAGCATTTT. Residues: CASSLSGIQPQHF.